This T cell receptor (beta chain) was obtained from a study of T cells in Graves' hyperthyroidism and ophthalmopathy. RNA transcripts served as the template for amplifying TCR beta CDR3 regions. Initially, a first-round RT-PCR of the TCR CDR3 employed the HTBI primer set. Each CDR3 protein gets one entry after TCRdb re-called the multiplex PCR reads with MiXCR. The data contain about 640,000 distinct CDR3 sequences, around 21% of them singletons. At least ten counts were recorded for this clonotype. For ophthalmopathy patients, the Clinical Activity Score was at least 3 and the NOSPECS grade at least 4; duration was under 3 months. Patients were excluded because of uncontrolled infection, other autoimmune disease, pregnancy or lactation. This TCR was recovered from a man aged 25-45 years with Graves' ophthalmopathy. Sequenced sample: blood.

CDR3 sequence reads: CASSVNTNTGELFF. The CDR3 nucleotides are TGTGCCAGCAGTGTAAATACGAACACCGGGGAGCTGTTTTTT. The rearrangement joins TRBV2 to TRBJ2-2; D gene uncertain. Germline-derived CDR1 and CDR2 are SNHLY and FYNNEI. The CDR3 consists of 14 residues. Trimming stripped 4 bases from V and 0 bases from J, with 6 bases between. Full variable domain (rest looked up from reference TRBV2 and TRBJ2-2): EPEVTQTPSHQVTQMGQEVILRCVPISNHLYFYWYRQILGQKVEFLVSFYNNEISEKSEIFDDQFSVERPDGSNFTLKIRSTKLEDSAMYFCASSVNTNTGELFFGEGSRLTVL.